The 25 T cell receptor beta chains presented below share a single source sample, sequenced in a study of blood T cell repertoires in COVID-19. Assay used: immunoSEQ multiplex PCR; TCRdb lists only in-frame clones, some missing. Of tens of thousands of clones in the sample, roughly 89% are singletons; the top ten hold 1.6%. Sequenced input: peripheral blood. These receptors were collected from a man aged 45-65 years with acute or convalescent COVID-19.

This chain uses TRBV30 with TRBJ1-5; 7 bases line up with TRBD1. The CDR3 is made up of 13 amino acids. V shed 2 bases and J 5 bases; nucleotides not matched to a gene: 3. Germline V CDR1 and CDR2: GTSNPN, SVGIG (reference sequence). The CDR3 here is CAWSRQGDQPQHF. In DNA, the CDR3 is TGTGCCTGGAGTCGACAGGGTGATCAGCCCCAGCATTTT.

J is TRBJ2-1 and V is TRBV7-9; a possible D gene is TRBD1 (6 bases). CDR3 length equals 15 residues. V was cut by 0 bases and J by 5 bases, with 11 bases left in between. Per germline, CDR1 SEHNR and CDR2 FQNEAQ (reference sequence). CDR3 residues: CASSLAKGQNNEQFF. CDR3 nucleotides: TGTGCCAGCAGCTTAGCTAAGGGACAAAACAATGAGCAGTTCTTC.

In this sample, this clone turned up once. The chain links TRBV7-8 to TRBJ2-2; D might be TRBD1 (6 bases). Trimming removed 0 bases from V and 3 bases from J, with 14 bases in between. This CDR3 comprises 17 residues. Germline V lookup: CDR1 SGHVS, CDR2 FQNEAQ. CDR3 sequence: CASSLATGSLYTGELFF. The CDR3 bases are TGTGCCAGCAGCTTAGCGACAGGTTCCCTATACACCGGGGAGCTGTTTTTT.

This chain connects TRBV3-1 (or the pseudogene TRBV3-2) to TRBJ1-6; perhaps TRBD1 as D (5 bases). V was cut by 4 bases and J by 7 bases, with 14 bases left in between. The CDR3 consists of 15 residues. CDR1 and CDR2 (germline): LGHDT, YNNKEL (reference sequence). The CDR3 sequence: CASSLAGGTNSPLHF. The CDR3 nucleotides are TGTGCCAGCAGCCTTGCGGGGGGTACCAATTCACCCCTCCACTTT.

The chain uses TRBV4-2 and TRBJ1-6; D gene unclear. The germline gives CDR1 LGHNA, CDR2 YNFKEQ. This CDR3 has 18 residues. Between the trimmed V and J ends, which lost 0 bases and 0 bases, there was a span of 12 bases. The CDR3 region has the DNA TGTGCCAGCAGCCAAGAGGCCCCGGGGAGCTCCTATAATTCACCCCTCCACTTT. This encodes CASSQEAPGSSYNSPLHF.

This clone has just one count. The CDR3 loop reads CASSPITGLNEQYF. Here the CDR3 DNA reads TGTGCCAGCAGCCCTATTACAGGGTTGAACGAGCAGTACTTC. The chain joins TRBV27 to TRBJ2-7, with D possibly being TRBD1 (6 bases). V was shortened by 6 bases and J by 5 bases, with 17 bases between the two germline ends. From germline, CDR1 is MNHEY and CDR2 SMNVEV (reference sequence). The CDR3 has 14 residues.

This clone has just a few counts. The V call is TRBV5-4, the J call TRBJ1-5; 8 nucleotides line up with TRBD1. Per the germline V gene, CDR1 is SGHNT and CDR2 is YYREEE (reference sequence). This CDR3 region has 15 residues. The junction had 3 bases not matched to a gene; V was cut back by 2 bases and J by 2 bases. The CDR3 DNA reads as TGTGCCAGCAGCTTCGACAGGGGCGGCAATCAGCCCCAGCATTTT. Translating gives CASSFDRGGNQPQHF.

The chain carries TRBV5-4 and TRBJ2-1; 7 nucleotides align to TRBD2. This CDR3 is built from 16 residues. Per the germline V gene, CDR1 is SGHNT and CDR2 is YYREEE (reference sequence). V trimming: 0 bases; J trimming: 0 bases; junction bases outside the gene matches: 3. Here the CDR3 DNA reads TGTGCCAGCAGCTTGGGTGGCGGGAGCTCCTACAATGAGCAGTTCTTC. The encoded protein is CASSLGGGSSYNEQFF.

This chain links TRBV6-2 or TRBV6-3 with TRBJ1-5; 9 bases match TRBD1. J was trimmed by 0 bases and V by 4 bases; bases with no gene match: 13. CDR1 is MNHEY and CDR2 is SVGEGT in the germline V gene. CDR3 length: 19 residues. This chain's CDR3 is CASSFSVTGGFPSNQPQHF. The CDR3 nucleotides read TGTGCCAGCAGTTTTTCCGTGACAGGGGGTTTTCCTAGCAATCAGCCCCAGCATTTT.

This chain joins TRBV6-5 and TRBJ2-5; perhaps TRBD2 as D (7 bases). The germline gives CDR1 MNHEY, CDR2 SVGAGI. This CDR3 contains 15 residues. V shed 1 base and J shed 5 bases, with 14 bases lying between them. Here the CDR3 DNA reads TGTGCCAGCAGTTACTTAAGGGGGGGGTTGGAGACCCAGTACTTC. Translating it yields CASSYLRGGLETQYF.

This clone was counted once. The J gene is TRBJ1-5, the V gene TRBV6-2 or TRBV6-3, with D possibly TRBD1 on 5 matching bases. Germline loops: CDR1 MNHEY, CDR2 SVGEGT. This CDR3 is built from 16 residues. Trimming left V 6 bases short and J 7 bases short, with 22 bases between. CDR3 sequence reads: CASSPTRVGGRQPQHF. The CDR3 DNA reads TGTGCCAGCAGCCCTACCCGGGTGGGGGGACGCCAGCCCCAGCATTTT.

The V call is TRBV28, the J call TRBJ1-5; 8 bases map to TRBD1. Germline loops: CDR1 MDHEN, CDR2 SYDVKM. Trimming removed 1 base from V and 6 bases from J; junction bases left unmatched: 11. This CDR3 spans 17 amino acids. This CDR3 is CASSLSPDRAWRQPQHF. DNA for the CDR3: TGTGCCAGCAGTTTATCCCCGGACAGGGCTTGGCGTCAGCCCCAGCATTTT.

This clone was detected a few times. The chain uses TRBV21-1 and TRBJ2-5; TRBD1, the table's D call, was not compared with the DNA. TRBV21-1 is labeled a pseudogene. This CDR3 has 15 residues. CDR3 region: CASSKNRDRKETQYF. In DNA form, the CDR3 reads TGTGCCAGCAGCAAAAATCGGGACAGGAAAGAGACCCAGTACTTC.

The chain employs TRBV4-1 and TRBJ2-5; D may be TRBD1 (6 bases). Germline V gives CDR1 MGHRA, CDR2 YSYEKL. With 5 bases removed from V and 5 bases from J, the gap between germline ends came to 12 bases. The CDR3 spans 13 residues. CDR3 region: CASSSVGGETQYF. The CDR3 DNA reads TGCGCCAGCAGCTCGGTAGGGGGTGAGACCCAGTACTTC.

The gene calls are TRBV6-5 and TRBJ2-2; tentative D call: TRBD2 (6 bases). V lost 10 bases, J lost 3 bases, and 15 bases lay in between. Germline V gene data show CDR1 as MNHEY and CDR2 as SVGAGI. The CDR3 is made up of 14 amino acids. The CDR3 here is CATQTSWDTGELFF. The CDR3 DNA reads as TGTGCCACGCAGACTAGTTGGGACACCGGGGAGCTGTTTTTT.

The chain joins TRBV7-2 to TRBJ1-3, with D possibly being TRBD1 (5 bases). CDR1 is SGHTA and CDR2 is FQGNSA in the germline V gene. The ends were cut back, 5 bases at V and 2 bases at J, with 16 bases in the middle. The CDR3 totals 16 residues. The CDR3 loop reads CASSPQGPGAGNTIYF. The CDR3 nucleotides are TGTGCCAGCAGCCCCCAAGGCCCGGGGGCTGGAAACACCATATATTTT.

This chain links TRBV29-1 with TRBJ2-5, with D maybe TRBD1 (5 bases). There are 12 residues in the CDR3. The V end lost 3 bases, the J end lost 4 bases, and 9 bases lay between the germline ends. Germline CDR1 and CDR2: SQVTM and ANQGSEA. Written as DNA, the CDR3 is TGCAGCGTTGACAGGGATTCAGAGACCCAGTACTTC. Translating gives CSVDRDSETQYF.

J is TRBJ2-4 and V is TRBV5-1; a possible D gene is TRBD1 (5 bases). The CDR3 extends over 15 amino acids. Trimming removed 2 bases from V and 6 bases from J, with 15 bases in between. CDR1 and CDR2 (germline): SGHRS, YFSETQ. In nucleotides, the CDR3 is TGCGCCAGCAGCTTAACCCAGGGCTTAGGAAACATTCAGTACTTC. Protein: CASSLTQGLGNIQYF.

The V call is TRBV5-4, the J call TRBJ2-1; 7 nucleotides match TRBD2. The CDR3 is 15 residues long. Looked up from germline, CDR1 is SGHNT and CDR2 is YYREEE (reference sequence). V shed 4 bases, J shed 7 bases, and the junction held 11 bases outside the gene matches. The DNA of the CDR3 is TGTGCCAGCAGCCTATGGGGAGGGGAGGTAAATGAGCAGTTCTTC. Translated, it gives CASSLWGGEVNEQFF. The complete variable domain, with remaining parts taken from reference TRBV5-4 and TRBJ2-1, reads ETGVTQSPTHLIKTRGQQVTLRCSSQSGHNTVSWYQQALGQGPQFIFQYYREEENGRGNFPPRFSGLQFPNYSSELNVNALELDDSALYLCASSLWGGEVNEQFFGPGTRLTVL.

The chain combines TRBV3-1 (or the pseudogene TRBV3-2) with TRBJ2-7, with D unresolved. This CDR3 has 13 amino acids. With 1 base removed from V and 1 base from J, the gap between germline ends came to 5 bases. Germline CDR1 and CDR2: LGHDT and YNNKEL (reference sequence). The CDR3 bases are TGTGCCAGCAGCCAAGGGAGTTCCTACGAGCAGTACTTC. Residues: CASSQGSSYEQYF.

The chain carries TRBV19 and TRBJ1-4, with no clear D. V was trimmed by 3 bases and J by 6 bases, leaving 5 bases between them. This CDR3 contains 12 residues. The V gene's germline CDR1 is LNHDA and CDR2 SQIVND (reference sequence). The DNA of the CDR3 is TGTGCCAGTAGTATGGCAGATGAAAAACTGTTTTTT. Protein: CASSMADEKLFF.

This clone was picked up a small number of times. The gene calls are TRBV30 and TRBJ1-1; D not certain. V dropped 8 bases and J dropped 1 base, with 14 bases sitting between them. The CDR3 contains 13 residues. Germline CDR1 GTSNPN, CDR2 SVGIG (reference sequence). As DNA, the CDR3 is TGTGCCCGTAAGCCCCTAAGGAACACTGAAGCTTTCTTT. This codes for CARKPLRNTEAFF.

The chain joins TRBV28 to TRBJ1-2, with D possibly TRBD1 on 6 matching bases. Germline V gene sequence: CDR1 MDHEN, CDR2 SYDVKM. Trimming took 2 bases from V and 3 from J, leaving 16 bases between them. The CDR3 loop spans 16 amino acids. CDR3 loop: CASSLTSQGFYYGYTF. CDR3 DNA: TGTGCCAGCAGTTTAACGTCCCAGGGGTTCTACTATGGCTACACCTTC.

The CDR3 sequence is CASSVEGTNEKLFF. CDR3 in DNA: TGTGCCAGCAGTGTAGAGGGAACTAATGAAAAACTGTTTTTT. The gene calls are TRBV28 and TRBJ1-4; D unclear. Between the trimmed V and J ends, which lost 5 bases and 1 base, there was a span of 8 bases. Germline assignment: CDR1 MDHEN and CDR2 SYDVKM. The CDR3 consists of 14 residues.

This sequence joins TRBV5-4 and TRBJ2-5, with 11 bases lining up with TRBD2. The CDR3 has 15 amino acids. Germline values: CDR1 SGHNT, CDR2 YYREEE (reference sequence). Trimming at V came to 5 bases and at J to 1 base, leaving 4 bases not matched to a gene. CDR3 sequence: CASSPTSGTQETQYF. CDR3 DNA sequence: TGTGCCAGCAGTCCGACTAGCGGGACCCAAGAGACCCAGTACTTC.